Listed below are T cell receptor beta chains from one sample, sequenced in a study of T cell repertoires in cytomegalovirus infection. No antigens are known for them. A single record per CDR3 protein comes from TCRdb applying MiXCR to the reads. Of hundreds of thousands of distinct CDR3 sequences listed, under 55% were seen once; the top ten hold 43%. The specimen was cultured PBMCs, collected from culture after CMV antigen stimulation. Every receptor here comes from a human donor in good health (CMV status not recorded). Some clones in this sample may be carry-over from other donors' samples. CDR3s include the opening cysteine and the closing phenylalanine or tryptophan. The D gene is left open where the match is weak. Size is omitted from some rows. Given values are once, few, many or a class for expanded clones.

CDR3 protein: CATEGEKLFF; CDR3 DNA: TGTGCCACGGAGGGCGAAAAACTGTTTTTT; J gene: TRBJ1-4; clone size: .; D gene: .; V gene: TRBV6-6
CDR3 protein: CASSDLAGSVETQYF; CDR3 DNA: TGTGCCAGCAGTGATCTAGCGGGGAGTGTCGAGACCCAGTACTTC; J gene: TRBJ2-5; clone size: few; D gene: TRBD2; V gene: TRBV6-1
CDR3 protein: CASSEDGSGDVRGGYTF; CDR3 DNA: TGTGCCAGCAGTGAAGATGGGTCAGGAGACGTTCGGGGTGGCTACACCTTC; J gene: TRBJ1-2; clone size: .; D gene: .; V gene: TRBV6-1
CDR3 protein: CASSALRAPTEAFF; CDR3 DNA: TGTGCCAGCAGCGCCCTGAGGGCACCCACTGAAGCTTTCTTT; J gene: TRBJ1-1; clone size: few; D gene: .; V gene: TRBV11-2
CDR3 protein: CASSLAGWGGRYNEQFF; CDR3 DNA: TGTGCCAGCAGCTTAGCCGGGTGGGGCGGGAGGTACAATGAGCAGTTCTTC; J gene: TRBJ2-1; clone size: .; D gene: TRBD2; V gene: TRBV7-8
CDR3 protein: CSASTGYSNQPQHF; CDR3 DNA: TGCAGTGCTTCGACAGGCTATAGCAATCAGCCCCAGCATTTT; J gene: TRBJ1-5; clone size: .; D gene: .; V gene: TRBV20-1
CDR3 protein: CSATDGYNEQFF; CDR3 DNA: TGCAGTGCTACGGACGGCTACAATGAGCAGTTCTTC; J gene: TRBJ2-1; clone size: .; D gene: .; V gene: TRBV20-1
CDR3 protein: CASSQRDRSYEQYF; CDR3 DNA: TGTGCCAGCAGCCAGCGGGACAGGTCCTACGAGCAGTACTTC; J gene: TRBJ2-7; clone size: .; D gene: .; V gene: TRBV5-4
CDR3 protein: CASALRSSGIQETQYF; CDR3 DNA: TGTGCTAGTGCCTTGAGGTCTAGCGGGATACAAGAGACCCAGTACTTC; J gene: TRBJ2-5; clone size: few; D gene: TRBD2; V gene: TRBV12-5
CDR3 protein: CASSIGTSGNEQFF; CDR3 DNA: TGTGCCAGCAGCATTGGGACTAGCGGCAATGAGCAGTTCTTC; J gene: TRBJ2-1; clone size: .; D gene: TRBD2; V gene: TRBV11-3
CDR3 protein: CASSRAVGEKLFF; CDR3 DNA: TGTGCCAGCTCTCGAGCGGTGGGCGAAAAACTGTTTTTT; J gene: TRBJ1-4; clone size: .; D gene: .; V gene: TRBV7-2